Listed below are T cell receptor beta chains from one sample, sequenced in a study of blood T cell repertoires in COVID-19. Libraries were prepared by immunoSEQ multiplex PCR; TCRdb keeps only in-frame clonotypes and omits some of them. The repertoire holds under 85,000 clones, roughly 90% seen once, with around a sixth in the top ten. Input material: peripheral blood. The origin of the receptors is a man older than 75 in a cohort sampled during active COVID-19. CDR3s include the opening cysteine and the closing phenylalanine or tryptophan. D genes are given only for firm matches. For some rows the clone size is stated as once, few or many, or as a class when expanded; others skip it.

V,J,D,size,CDR3
TRBV7-9,TRBJ1-1,.,.,CASSLPPGLRAFF
TRBV9,TRBJ2-2,.,.,CASSGRTDTGELFF
TRBV18,TRBJ2-3,TRBD2,.,CASSPREGLSTDTQYF
TRBV3-1/TRBV3-2,TRBJ2-3,TRBD2,.,CASSQDRPGGGDTQYF
TRBV29-1,TRBJ2-5,.,.,CSVSSGPGTQYF
TRBV5-5,TRBJ1-4,.,.,CASSLEGRNEKLFF
TRBV7-2,TRBJ2-5,.,.,CASSRQGQETQYF
TRBV5-1,TRBJ1-2,.,.,CASSFTLDSNYGYTF
TRBV19,TRBJ1-3,TRBD1,.,CASSPSPRQGPSGNTIYF
TRBV28,TRBJ2-6,.,.,CASSHRQKGANVLTF
TRBV11-2,TRBJ2-1,TRBD2,.,CASSNSGGAYNEQFF
TRBV28,TRBJ1-1,TRBD1,.,CASSLVGQGFGAFF
TRBV11-3,TRBJ1-5,.,.,CASSLEFLTGGNQPQHF
TRBV5-1,TRBJ1-4,.,.,CASSLGSNEKLFF
TRBV5-1,TRBJ2-1,.,.,CASSVQAPTNEQFF
TRBV7-3,TRBJ1-1,TRBD1,.,CASSPGQPSNTEAFF
TRBV2,TRBJ1-1,TRBD1,.,CASRPTGGLNTEAFF
TRBV2,TRBJ1-4,.,few,CARQIGVNSEKLFF
TRBV9,TRBJ1-1,.,.,CASTLDGGKTEAFF
TRBV5-1,TRBJ1-1,TRBD1,.,CASSLGGTGGTEAFF
TRBV15,TRBJ1-5,.,.,CATSERRQQPQHF
TRBV6-1,TRBJ1-1,.,.,CASSEDRATEAFF
TRBV5-4,TRBJ1-1,TRBD1,once,CASSGATGAKAFF
TRBV10-1,TRBJ2-2,TRBD1,.,CASPLIWTGSGPGELFF
TRBV21-1,TRBJ2-7,.,.,CASTEGVSYEQYF
TRBV10-3,TRBJ1-1,.,.,CAISETGRAGAFF
TRBV3-1/TRBV3-2,TRBJ2-2,TRBD2,.,CASSQELAGVIGELFF
TRBV7-6,TRBJ1-4,.,.,CASSLFRGRVSRNEKLFF
TRBV27,TRBJ1-2,.,few,CASSPTRDTYGYTF
TRBV29-1,TRBJ2-5,.,once,CSVGTAGETQYF
TRBV14,TRBJ1-2,TRBD1,.,CASSLQGAGNYGYTF
TRBV5-1,TRBJ2-3,TRBD1,few,CASSLEGAAGDTQYF
TRBV7-2,TRBJ1-2,.,.,CASSLAKLADGYTF
TRBV6-4,TRBJ1-2,.,.,CASSQGYDRSYGYTF
TRBV27,TRBJ1-4,TRBD1,.,CASSFTGGREKLFF
TRBV6-4,TRBJ2-1,TRBD1,.,CASRRTGGDLFNEQFF
TRBV5-1,TRBJ2-3,TRBD2,.,CASSLRTSGGREYF
TRBV6-5,TRBJ2-7,.,.,CASSYWRQGRGEQYF
TRBV9,TRBJ1-2,TRBD1,.,CASRITGGVGYTF
TRBV28,TRBJ1-5,.,.,CASSFITSGKAWSNQPQHF
TRBV6-2/TRBV6-3,TRBJ1-5,TRBD1,.,CASSSGGKPQHF
TRBV5-1,TRBJ1-6,TRBD1,.,CASSRGTGGDSPLHF
TRBV5-1,TRBJ2-1,TRBD2,.,CASSPAGGLYNEQFF
TRBV29-1,TRBJ2-5,TRBD1,.,CSVEGTGPQETQYF
TRBV19,TRBJ1-6,TRBD1,.,CATGGQGQSPLHF
TRBV6-4,TRBJ1-4,TRBD1,.,CASSAGQGSEKLFF
TRBV19,TRBJ2-7,TRBD1,.,CASSIGSGTGAYEQYF
TRBV28,TRBJ2-2,TRBD1,.,CASREDRATGELFF
TRBV10-3,TRBJ1-2,TRBD1,.,CAISFGQGAHGYTF
TRBV5-1,TRBJ1-4,.,.,CASSLRDTEKLFF
TRBV25-1,TRBJ1-4,TRBD1,.,CASQDRSNEKLFF
TRBV5-4,TRBJ1-2,.,.,CASSLVGGMAYGYTF
TRBV6-5,TRBJ1-1,.,.,CASSYSYSPNTEAFF
TRBV7-9,TRBJ2-3,.,.,CASSPTVTDTQYF